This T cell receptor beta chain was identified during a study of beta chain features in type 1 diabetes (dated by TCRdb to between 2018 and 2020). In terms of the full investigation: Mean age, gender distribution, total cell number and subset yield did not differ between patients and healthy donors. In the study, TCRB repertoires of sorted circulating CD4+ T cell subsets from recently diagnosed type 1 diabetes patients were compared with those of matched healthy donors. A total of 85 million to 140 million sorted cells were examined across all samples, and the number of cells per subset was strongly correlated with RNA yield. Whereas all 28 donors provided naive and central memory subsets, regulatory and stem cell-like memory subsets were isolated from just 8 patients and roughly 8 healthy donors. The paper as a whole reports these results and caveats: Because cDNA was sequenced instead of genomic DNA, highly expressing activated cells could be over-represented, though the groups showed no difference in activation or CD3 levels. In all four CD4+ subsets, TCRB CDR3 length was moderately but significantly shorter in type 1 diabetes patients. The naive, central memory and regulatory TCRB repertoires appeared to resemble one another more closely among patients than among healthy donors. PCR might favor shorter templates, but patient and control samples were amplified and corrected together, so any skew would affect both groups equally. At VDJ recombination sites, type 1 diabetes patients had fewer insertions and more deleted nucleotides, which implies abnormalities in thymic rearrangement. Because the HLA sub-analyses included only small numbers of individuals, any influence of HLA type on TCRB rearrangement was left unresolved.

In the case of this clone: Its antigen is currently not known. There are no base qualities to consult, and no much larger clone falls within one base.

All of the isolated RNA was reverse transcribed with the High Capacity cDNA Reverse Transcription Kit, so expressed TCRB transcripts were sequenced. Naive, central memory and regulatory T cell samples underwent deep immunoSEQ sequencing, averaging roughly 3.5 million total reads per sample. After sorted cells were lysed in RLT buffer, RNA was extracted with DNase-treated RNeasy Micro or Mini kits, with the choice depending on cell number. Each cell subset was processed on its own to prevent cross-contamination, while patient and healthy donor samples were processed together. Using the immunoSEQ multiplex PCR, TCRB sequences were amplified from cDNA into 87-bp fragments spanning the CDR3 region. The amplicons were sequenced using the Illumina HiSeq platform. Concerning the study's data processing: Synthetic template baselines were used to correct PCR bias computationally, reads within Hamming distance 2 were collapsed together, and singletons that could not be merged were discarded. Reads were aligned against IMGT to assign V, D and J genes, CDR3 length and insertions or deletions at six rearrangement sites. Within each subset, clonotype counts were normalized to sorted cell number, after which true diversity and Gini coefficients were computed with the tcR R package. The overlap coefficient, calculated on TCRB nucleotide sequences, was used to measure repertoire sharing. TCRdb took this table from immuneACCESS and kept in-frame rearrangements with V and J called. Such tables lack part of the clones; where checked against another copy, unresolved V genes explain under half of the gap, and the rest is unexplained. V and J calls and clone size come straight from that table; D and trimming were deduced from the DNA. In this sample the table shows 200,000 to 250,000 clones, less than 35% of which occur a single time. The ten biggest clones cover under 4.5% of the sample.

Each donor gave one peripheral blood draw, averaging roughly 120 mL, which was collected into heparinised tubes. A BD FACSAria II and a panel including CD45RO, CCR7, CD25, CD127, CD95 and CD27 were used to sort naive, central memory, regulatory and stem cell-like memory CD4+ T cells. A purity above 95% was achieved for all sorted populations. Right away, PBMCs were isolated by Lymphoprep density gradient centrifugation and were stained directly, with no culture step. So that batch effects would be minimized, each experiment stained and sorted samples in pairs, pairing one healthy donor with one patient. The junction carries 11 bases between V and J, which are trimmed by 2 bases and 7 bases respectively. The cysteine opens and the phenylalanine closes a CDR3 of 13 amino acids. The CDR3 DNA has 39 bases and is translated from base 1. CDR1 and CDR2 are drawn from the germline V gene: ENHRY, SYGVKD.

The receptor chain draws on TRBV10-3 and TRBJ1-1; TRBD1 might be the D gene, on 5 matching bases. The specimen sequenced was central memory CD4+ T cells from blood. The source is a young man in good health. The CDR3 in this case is CAISEAETVEAFF. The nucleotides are TGTGCCATCAGTGAGGCGGAGACAGTTGAAGCTTTCTTT.